This TCR beta chain was captured in a study of CXCR3-negative and CXCR3-positive naive CD8 T cells. Findings of the study overall: Memory, not naive, CXCR3-negative and CXCR3-positive cells differed in TRBV-TRBJ usage. TRB CDR3s were more hydrophobic in CXCR3-positive than in CXCR3-negative naive cells. CXCR3 expression partially decreased after cryopreservation; most assays used fresh PBMCs.

Germline V CDR1 and CDR2: LGHDT, YNNKEL (reference sequence). The CDR3 runs to 16 residues. As for this clonotype: The antigen is undetermined.

The authors made the TRB cDNA libraries by 5' RACE using UMI labels. TCRdb reanalyzed the 5' RACE reads, giving one entry per CDR3 protein sequence and no DNA. Here the sample table reports roughly 100,000 distinct CDR3 sequences. Sequenced sample: naive CXCR3- CD8+ T cells from blood. The subset was: CD45RO-CCR7+CD27+CD95- naive CD8+ T cells lacking CXCR3 (TNR3-). This TCR came from a human donor in good health. Some clones in this sample may be carry-over from other donors' samples. V is TRBV3-1 and J is TRBJ1-1; as DNA is missing, the TRBD1 call by TCRdb cannot be tested. The chain's CDR3 is CASAGTGDSWDTEALF.